This T cell receptor beta chain is from a study of neoadjuvant nivolumab and ipilimumab in lung cancer. Study-wide points: TCR richness and clonality were higher in tumors than adjacent uninvolved lung.

Libraries were prepared by immunoSEQ multiplex PCR; TCRdb keeps only in-frame clonotypes and omits some of them. The sample lists approximately 23,000 clones, approximately 82% occurring once. Concerning this clone itself: The antigen is unknown.

This CDR3 has 16 amino acids. Germline CDR1 SGHTA, CDR2 FQGTGA. V lost 4 bases to trimming and J lost 0 bases, with 12 bases between them. The sample consisted of peripheral blood, taken before neoadjuvant nivolumab, alone or with ipilimumab. The receptor's source is an adult with non-small cell lung cancer. The chain recombines TRBV7-3 with TRBJ2-2; no clear D gene. CDR3 amino acids: CASSSGVPANTGELFF. As DNA, the CDR3 is TGTGCCAGCAGCTCAGGAGTCCCTGCGAACACCGGGGAGCTGTTTTTT.